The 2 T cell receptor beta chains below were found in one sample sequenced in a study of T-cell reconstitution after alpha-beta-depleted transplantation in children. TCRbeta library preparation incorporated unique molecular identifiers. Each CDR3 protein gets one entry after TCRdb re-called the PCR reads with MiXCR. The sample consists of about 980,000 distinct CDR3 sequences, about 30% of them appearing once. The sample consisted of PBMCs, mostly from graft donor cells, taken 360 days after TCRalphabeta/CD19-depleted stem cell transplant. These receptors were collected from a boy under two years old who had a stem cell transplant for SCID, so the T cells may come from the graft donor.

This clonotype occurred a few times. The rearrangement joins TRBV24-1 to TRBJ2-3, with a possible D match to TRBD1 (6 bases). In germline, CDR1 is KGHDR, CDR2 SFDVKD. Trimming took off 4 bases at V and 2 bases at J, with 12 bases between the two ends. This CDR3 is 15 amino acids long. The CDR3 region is CATSDPGQHTDTQYF. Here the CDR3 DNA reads TGTGCCACCAGTGACCCTGGACAGCACACAGATACGCAGTATTTT.

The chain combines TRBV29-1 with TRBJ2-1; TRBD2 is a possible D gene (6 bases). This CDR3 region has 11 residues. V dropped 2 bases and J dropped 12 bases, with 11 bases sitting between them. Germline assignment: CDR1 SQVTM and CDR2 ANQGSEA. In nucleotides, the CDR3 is TGCAGCGTTGAACTAGCGCCAGGGCAGTTCTTC. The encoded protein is CSVELAPGQFF.